Below, 18 T cell receptor beta chains from the same sample are listed, as sequenced in a study of T cell repertoires in cytomegalovirus infection. TCRdb re-called the reads through MiXCR, storing one row per CDR3 protein. The repertoire includes over 300,000 distinct CDR3 sequences, around 9.5% of them detected once, and around 4% sits in the top ten. Material: PBMCs. The receptor set was obtained from a human donor in good health (CMV status not recorded). Some clones in this sample may be carry-over from other donors' samples.

In its sample, this clonotype was seen a few times. The chain carries TRBV20-1 and TRBJ2-7; D remains ambiguous. The CDR3 runs to 13 residues. Deletions cut 5 bases from V and 2 bases from J, with 13 bases between. The germline CDR1 and CDR2 sequences are DFQATT and SNEGSKA (reference sequence). The CDR3 protein is CSASDVKPYEQYF. CDR3 bases: TGCAGTGCTTCGGACGTGAAACCCTACGAGCAGTACTTC.

This rearrangement joins TRBV20-1 to TRBJ1-1; 10 bases fit TRBD1. Trimming took 0 bases from V and 4 from J; bases not matched to a gene: 11. The CDR3 consists of 17 residues. Germline V gives CDR1 DFQATT, CDR2 SNEGSKA (reference sequence). CDR3 bases: TGCAGTGCTAGAGATCGGGACAGGGGCGCTTTGGGCACTGAAGCTTTCTTT. This codes for CSARDRDRGALGTEAFF.

This clonotype occurred a few times. The chain recombines TRBV19 with TRBJ2-2, with TRBD2 as a possible D gene (6 bases). The CDR3 runs to 15 residues. Trimming stripped 3 bases from V and 0 bases from J, with 8 bases between. The germline gives CDR1 LNHDA, CDR2 SQIVND (reference sequence). The CDR3 here is CASSISGANTGELFF. The CDR3 region has the DNA TGTGCCAGTAGTATTAGCGGAGCGAACACCGGGGAGCTGTTTTTT.

V usage is TRBV7-2 and J usage is TRBJ1-2, with D unresolved. Germline V gene sequence: CDR1 SGHTA, CDR2 FQGNSA. Trimming shortened V by 2 bases and J by 7 bases, and 11 bases separated the two germline ends. This CDR3 region has 13 residues. The CDR3 DNA follows: TGTGCCAGCAGCTTACCCCCACCGAGTGGCTACACCTTC. This encodes CASSLPPPSGYTF.

This clonotype occurred a few times. The genes are TRBV30 and TRBJ1-1; D call uncertain. Germline CDR1 reads GTSNPN; CDR2 reads SVGIG (reference sequence). There are 14 residues in the CDR3. The V end was cut by 5 bases, the J end by 4 bases, with 17 bases between. This CDR3 reads CAWAREIRATEAFF. The CDR3 nucleotides are TGTGCCTGGGCTAGGGAAATCCGCGCCACTGAAGCTTTCTTT.

The V call is TRBV6-1, the J call TRBJ1-5; 7 bases are a match to TRBD1. V was clipped by 3 bases and J by 5 bases; unmatched bases: 7. The CDR3 length is 15 residues. CDR1 is MNHNS and CDR2 is SASEGT in the germline V gene. The CDR3 protein is CASSDWGQTDQPQHF. In DNA, the CDR3 is TGTGCCAGCAGTGATTGGGGACAGACTGATCAGCCCCAGCATTTT.

This clonotype came up many times. This sequence joins TRBV19 and TRBJ1-1, with 8 bases that match TRBD1. J lost 7 bases, V lost 6 bases, and 7 bases had no gene match. CDR3 length equals 13 residues. Germline-derived CDR1 and CDR2 are LNHDA and SQIVND (reference sequence). The chain's CDR3 is CASRGQAFREAFF. The CDR3 bases are TGTGCCAGTAGGGGACAGGCCTTTCGTGAAGCTTTCTTT.

The V gene is TRBV18, the J gene TRBJ1-1, with D possibly TRBD1 on 5 matching bases. Deletions cut 1 base from V and 2 bases from J, with 8 bases between. Looked up from germline, CDR1 is KGHSH and CDR2 is LQKENI. The CDR3 contains 14 residues. The CDR3, as DNA: TGTGCCAGCTCACCACTGGACATTAACACTGAAGCTTTCTTT. Encoded protein: CASSPLDINTEAFF.

Ten or more counts support this clonotype. V usage is TRBV7-8 and J usage is TRBJ2-1, with D possibly being TRBD2 (6 bases). Germline CDR1 is SGHVS and CDR2 is FQNEAQ. V was clipped by 6 bases and J by 4 bases, with 19 bases between them. The CDR3 is made up of 16 amino acids. For the CDR3, the DNA is TGTGCCAGCAGTCGGGACTTGTTAGTAGATTACAATGAGCAGTTCTTC. Residues: CASSRDLLVDYNEQFF.

V and J are TRBV20-1 and TRBJ1-1; no firm D call. The germline V gene has CDR1 DFQATT and CDR2 SNEGSKA (reference sequence). The CDR3 contains 11 residues. V was pared by 1 base and J by 7 bases, with 7 bases between. This CDR3 is CSARASGEAFF. CDR3 nucleotides: TGCAGTGCTAGAGCATCCGGTGAAGCTTTCTTT.

V and J are TRBV28 and TRBJ1-2; weak D call: TRBD1 (6 bases). This CDR3 is built from 14 residues. In germline, CDR1 is MDHEN, CDR2 SYDVKM. Trimming took off 11 bases at V and 5 bases at J, with 21 bases between the two ends. In DNA, the CDR3 is TGTGCCGTGCCCTTGGGGGGGGCAAGATATGGCTACACCTTC. This codes for CAVPLGGARYGYTF.

This clonotype showed up many times. V gene TRBV7-9 combines with J gene TRBJ2-7; a possible D gene is TRBD2 (6 bases). With 0 bases removed from V and 2 bases from J, the gap between germline ends came to 17 bases. Germline CDR1 reads SEHNR; CDR2 reads FQNEAQ (reference sequence). The CDR3 extends over 17 amino acids. As DNA, the CDR3 is TGTGCCAGCAGCTTAGCCGGAGGGACTGCCCGGGCCTACGAGCAGTACTTC. Its protein product is CASSLAGGTARAYEQYF.

This chain links TRBV6-6 with TRBJ2-1; no reliable D call. The CDR3 is 16 amino acids. The V and J ends lost 3 bases and 1 base respectively, with 13 bases between them. From germline, CDR1 is MNHNY and CDR2 SVGAGI (reference sequence). Here the CDR3 DNA reads TGTGCCAGCAGTTATTCAATCTTTGATTCCTACAATGAGCAGTTCTTC. This translates into CASSYSIFDSYNEQFF.

This clonotype was seen a handful of times. The CDR3 region has the DNA TGTGCCAGCAAAAAGACAGGGGGCTGGGGGGAGACCCAGTACTTC. Its translation: CASKKTGGWGETQYF. The chain uses TRBV27 and TRBJ2-5; 10 nucleotides match TRBD1. This CDR3 contains 15 residues. The ends lost 7 bases at V and 5 bases at J; junction bases unmatched: 10. CDR1 MNHEY and CDR2 SMNVEV come from the germline V gene (reference sequence).

This clonotype was counted only a few times. This rearrangement joins TRBV24-1 to TRBJ1-2; TRBD1 aligns across 7 bases. V lost 2 bases and J lost 4; bases outside the gene matches: 15. The CDR3 is 18 amino acids. Germline values: CDR1 KGHDR, CDR2 SFDVKD. DNA for the CDR3: TGTGCCACCAGTGATTCGAGGACAGGACATACATCCCCCTATGGCTACACCTTC. Translated: CATSDSRTGHTSPYGYTF.

The V call is TRBV7-6, the J call TRBJ2-7, with no clear D. CDR1 and CDR2 (germline): SGHVS, FNYEAQ. The CDR3 extends over 14 amino acids. Trimming removed 4 bases at V and 4 bases at J, with 14 bases between. The CDR3 loop reads CASSWGGSTYEQYF. The CDR3 DNA reads as TGTGCCAGCAGCTGGGGTGGCTCGACTTACGAGCAGTACTTC. The variable domain in full, with the rest retrieved from reference TRBV7-6 and TRBJ2-7, is GAGVSQSPRYKVTKRGQDVALRCDPISGHVSLYWYRQALGQGPEFLTYFNYEAQQDKSGLPNDRFSAERPEGSISTLTIQRTEQRDSAMYRCASSWGGSTYEQYFGPGTRLTVT.

This clonotype was recorded a few times. The rearrangement uses TRBV7-2 and TRBJ2-6; maybe TRBD2 (6 bases). In germline, CDR1 is SGHTA, CDR2 FQGNSA. The CDR3 length is 16 residues. V was cut by 0 bases and J by 4 bases, with 10 bases left in between. The CDR3 is CASSLAGGSGANVLTF. As DNA, the CDR3 is TGTGCCAGCAGCTTAGCGGGAGGTTCCGGGGCCAACGTCCTGACTTTC.

This clonotype was observed many times. The V and J genes are TRBV7-2 and TRBJ2-7, with TRBD2 matching 14 bases. Germline V gene sequence: CDR1 SGHTA, CDR2 FQGNSA. V lost 5 bases and J lost 11; bases outside the gene matches: 11. The CDR3 runs 15 residues. CDR3 residues: CASSDMTSGGAGEYF. In DNA, the CDR3 is TGTGCCAGCAGCGATATGACTAGCGGGGGGGCAGGGGAGTACTTC.